The 4 T cell receptor beta chains reported below all come from one sample, sequenced in a study of blood T cell repertoires in COVID-19. Method: immunoSEQ multiplex PCR; TCRdb's copy keeps in-frame clones and lacks some. The table lists a few hundred thousand clones, around 90% of them singletons. The specimen sequenced was PBMCs or T cells enriched from blood (not recorded which). These receptors were collected from a woman aged 45-65 years who had recovered from COVID-19.

The chain has TRBV5-1 and TRBJ2-1; 8 nucleotides match TRBD1. With 4 bases clipped from V and 9 bases from J, the junction kept 12 bases outside the gene matches. From germline, CDR1 is SGHRS and CDR2 YFSETQ. This CDR3 is 15 amino acids long. This chain's CDR3 is CASSVGEHRGTEQFF. CDR3 sequence (DNA): TGCGCCAGCAGCGTGGGGGAACACAGGGGGACTGAGCAGTTCTTC.

The gene calls are TRBV2 and TRBJ1-2; 7 nucleotides line up with TRBD1. V shed 6 bases and J 0 bases; nucleotides not matched to a gene: 7. This CDR3 has 15 residues. Germline V lookup: CDR1 SNHLY, CDR2 FYNNEI. The CDR3: CASSPWTGANYGYTF. In nucleotides, the CDR3 is TGTGCCAGCAGCCCATGGACAGGAGCTAACTATGGCTACACCTTC. Full variable domain (missing parts from reference TRBV2 and TRBJ1-2): EPEVTQTPSHQVTQMGQEVILRCVPISNHLYFYWYRQILGQKVEFLVSFYNNEISEKSEIFDDQFSVERPDGSNFTLKIRSTKLEDSAMYFCASSPWTGANYGYTFGSGTRLTVV.

The chain recombines TRBV4-3 with TRBJ2-7; D unresolved. Germline assignment: CDR1 LGHNA and CDR2 YSLEER. CDR3 length: 17 residues. Trimming shortened V by 0 bases and J by 0 bases, and 15 bases separated the two germline ends. In DNA form, the CDR3 reads TGCGCCAGCAGCCAAGATTACGCAGCGCAAAGCTCCTACGAGCAGTACTTC. As protein: CASSQDYAAQSSYEQYF.

V usage is TRBV10-1 and J usage is TRBJ2-7, with D perhaps matching TRBD1 (6 bases). V gave up 10 bases and J gave up 2 bases, with 12 bases separating them. Germline V gene lookup returns CDR1 WNHNN and CDR2 SYGVQD (reference sequence). This CDR3 has 12 residues. The CDR3 spells CANLDRTYEQYF. CDR3 nucleotides: TGCGCCAACTTGGACAGAACCTACGAGCAGTACTTC.